The 18 T cell receptor beta chains below were found in one sample sequenced in a study of CXCR3-negative and CXCR3-positive naive CD8 T cells. Study results and caveats: Naive CXCR3-positive cells had TRB CDR3s more hydrophobic than those of CXCR3-negative naive cells.

Their antigens are not known. 5' RACE with UMI labels generated the TRB cDNA libraries. TCRdb re-called the 5' RACE reads, yielding one record per CDR3 amino acid sequence without DNA. The sample table includes about 130,000 distinct CDR3 sequences. Material for sequencing was naive CXCR3+ CD8+ T cells from blood. Sample subset: CD45RO-CCR7+CD27+CD95- naive CD8+ T cells expressing CXCR3 (TNR3+). The receptors originated from a human donor in good health. Some clones in this sample may be carry-over from other donors' samples.

V usage is TRBV14 and J usage is TRBJ2-7. This CDR3 is 15 amino acids long. CDR1 SGHDN and CDR2 FVKESK come from the germline V gene. The CDR3 sequence: CASSQSHPWTYEQYF.

The gene calls are TRBV29-1 and TRBJ1-1. The V gene's germline CDR1 is SQVTM and CDR2 ANQGSEA. The CDR3 is made up of 13 amino acids. The CDR3 here is CSVEVGRNTEAFF. The full variable domain, rest sourced from reference TRBV29-1 and TRBJ1-1, is SAVISQKPSRDICQRGTSLTIQCQVDSQVTMMFWYRQQPGQSLTLIATANQGSEATYESGFVIDKFPISRPNLTFSTLTVSNMSPEDSSIYLCSVEVGRNTEAFFGQGTRLTVV.

The rearrangement uses TRBV24-1 and TRBJ2-1; TCRdb's D gene call, TRBD1, goes unchecked for lack of DNA. The CDR3 runs 17 residues. The germline V gene encodes CDR1 KGHDR and CDR2 SFDVKD. The CDR3 protein is CATSVAGEISVDNEQFF.

This chain links TRBV14 with TRBJ2-2; the TCRdb call, TRBD1, lacks DNA for checking. Germline V gene lookup returns CDR1 SGHDN and CDR2 FVKESK. The CDR3 is 16 residues long. CDR3 amino acids: CASSLRDREDTGELFF. Complete variable domain (other parts from reference TRBV14 and TRBJ2-2): EAGVTQFPSHSVIEKGQTVTLRCDPISGHDNLYWYRRVMGKEIKFLLHFVKESKQDESGMPNNRFLAERTGGTYSTLKVQPAELEDSGVYFCASSLRDREDTGELFFGEGSRLTVL.

This chain uses TRBV5-1 with TRBJ2-6. The CDR3 is 15 residues long. CDR1 and CDR2 from the germline V gene are SGHRS and YFSETQ. The CDR3 sequence is CASGVWVSGANVLTF.

V gene TRBV29-1 combines with J gene TRBJ1-1. The length of the CDR3 is 14 residues. Germline V CDR1 and CDR2: SQVTM, ANQGSEA. CDR3: CSVAPQSMNTEAFF.

J is TRBJ1-2 and V is TRBV20-1. CDR3 length: 16 residues. The germline CDR1 and CDR2 sequences are DFQATT and SNEGSKA (reference sequence). This chain's CDR3 is CSASIVGASANYGYTF.

The chain is built from TRBV28 and TRBJ1-5; TCRdb names TRBD1, which stays unverified in the absence of DNA. CDR3 length: 15 amino acids. Germline V gene data show CDR1 as MDHEN and CDR2 as SYDVKM. CDR3: CASRPGTGKYQPQHF.

The genes are TRBV28 and TRBJ2-1; there is no DNA to check the TCRdb D call of TRBD1. There are 16 residues in the CDR3. Germline CDR1 is MDHEN and CDR2 is SYDVKM. CDR3 sequence: CASSFNPGTVYNEQFF.

The CDR3 loop reads CASSAGDNTEAFF. The chain uses TRBV6-4 and TRBJ1-1. The CDR3 loop spans 13 amino acids. CDR1 and CDR2 (germline): MRHNA, SNTAGT.

V gene TRBV7-7 combines with J gene TRBJ2-3. CDR3 size: 13 residues. CDR1 SSHAT and CDR2 FNYEAQ come from the germline V gene (reference sequence). CDR3 region: CASSLGHTDTQYF.

The chain is built from TRBV7-8 and TRBJ2-5; TCRdb picks TRBD1, but there is no DNA to check that call. CDR3 length: 14 residues. In germline, CDR1 is SGHVS, CDR2 FQNEAQ. The CDR3 loop reads CASSTAVGVETQYF.

The rearrangement links TRBV11-2 to TRBJ2-7; TCRdb indicates TRBD2, and absent DNA this call remains unverified. The CDR3 covers 17 residues. Germline V CDR1 and CDR2: SGHAT, FQNNGV. CDR3 residues: CASSLGLAGEHYYEQYF.

The J gene is TRBJ1-1, the V gene TRBV29-1. Germline V gene sequence: CDR1 SQVTM, CDR2 ANQGSEA. The CDR3 runs 11 residues. CDR3 in amino acids: CSWTRETEAFF.

V and J are TRBV3-1 and TRBJ1-5. CDR1 and CDR2 from the germline V gene are LGHDT and YNNKEL (reference sequence). This CDR3 is built from 14 residues. CDR3 sequence reads: CASSQDLLYQPQHF.

This chain links TRBV7-9 with TRBJ2-7; lacking DNA, the TRBD1 call made by TCRdb goes unchecked. The germline CDR1 and CDR2 sequences are SEHNR and FQNEAQ (reference sequence). This CDR3 is built from 13 residues. CDR3 in amino acids: CASSHDRFYEQYF.

The chain couples TRBV7-7 to TRBJ2-3; absent DNA, TCRdb's TRBD2 call cannot be checked. Germline V gene lookup returns CDR1 SSHAT and CDR2 FNYEAQ (reference sequence). The CDR3 runs to 17 residues. The CDR3 protein is CASSTGLAGDKLDTQYF.

The rearrangement uses TRBV27 and TRBJ2-7. This CDR3 contains 13 residues. Germline CDR1 reads MNHEY; CDR2 reads SMNVEV (reference sequence). The CDR3 reads CASSPTRSYEQYF.